A single sample gave rise to the 17 T cell receptor beta chains below, sequenced in a study of vaccination effects on CD4 cells after COVID-19. Before any sequencing was done, the ViraFEST assay used viral peptide pools to expand antigen-specific CD4+ T cells. The culture ran for roughly ten days before CD4+ T cells were isolated. The antigens for these receptors are not known. Assay: immunoSEQ multiplex PCR; the TCRdb copy retains only in-frame clones and omits some. Altogether around 20,000 clones are present, about 70% being singletons, with the ten largest covering roughly a sixth. Source: CD4+ T cells from PBMCs cultured with HCoV-229E spike peptides, taken before COVID-19 vaccination. The receptor set was obtained from a human donor who received a COVID-19 vaccine.

The chain joins TRBV6-4 to TRBJ2-3; D ambiguous. The CDR3 runs 13 residues. Trimming cost V 6 bases and J 2 bases, with 9 bases left between them. Germline V CDR1 and CDR2: MRHNA, SNTAGT. The CDR3: CASSESHTDTQYF. The CDR3 nucleotides read TGTGCCAGCAGCGAAAGCCACACAGATACGCAGTATTTT.

This clone was recorded only once. The chain is built from TRBV6-2 or TRBV6-3 and TRBJ1-3; 7 bases are a match to TRBD1. V was pared by 1 base and J by 7 bases, with 10 bases of the junction left unmatched. The CDR3 covers 16 residues. Per germline, CDR1 MNHEY and CDR2 SVGEGT. The CDR3 loop reads CASSYFRDSFSNTIYF. CDR3 sequence (DNA): TGTGCCAGCAGTTACTTCCGGGACAGCTTTTCGAACACCATATATTTT.

This clone was detected only once. CDR3 sequence reads: CASSPSPTTTDTQYF. The DNA of the CDR3 is TGTGCCAGCAGCCCCTCACCCACTACCACAGATACGCAGTATTTT. This rearrangement joins TRBV9 to TRBJ2-3; D is uncertain. Trimming took 4 bases from V and 2 from J, leaving 14 bases between them. CDR3 length equals 15 residues. CDR1 is SGDLS, CDR2 YYNGEE, per germline.

This clone was counted a single time. The gene calls are TRBV2 and TRBJ2-7; 8 positions agree with TRBD1. Germline-derived CDR1 and CDR2 are SNHLY and FYNNEI. The trim removed 6 bases at V and 2 bases at J, leaving 3 bases unmatched. The CDR3 length is 13 residues. CDR3 in DNA: TGTGCCAGCAGGACAGGGGACACCTACGAGCAGTACTTC. Encoded protein: CASRTGDTYEQYF.

This clone was counted between two and nine times. The chain links TRBV3-1 (or the pseudogene TRBV3-2) to TRBJ2-1; possibly TRBD1 for D (6 bases). In germline, CDR1 is LGHDT, CDR2 YNNKEL (reference sequence). Trimming pared 1 base from V and 9 bases from J, leaving 16 bases between. The CDR3 is made up of 15 amino acids. The CDR3, as DNA: TGTGCCAGCAGCCAAGGCAGTATCACAGGGAGTGAGCAGTTCTTC. Its translation is CASSQGSITGSEQFF.

This chain joins TRBV18 and TRBJ1-1, with TRBD1 matching over 11 bases. The CDR3 runs to 14 residues. CDR1 is KGHSH, CDR2 LQKENI, per germline. V shed 3 bases and J 9 bases; nucleotides not matched to a gene: 6. As DNA, the CDR3 is TGTGCCAGCTCACCGGCCGGGACAGGGGGTAAAGCTTTCTTT. Translated: CASSPAGTGGKAFF.

This clone turned up a few times. The genes are TRBV6-1 and TRBJ1-4; possibly TRBD1 for D (5 bases). Germline V lookup: CDR1 MNHNS, CDR2 SASEGT. V lost 2 bases and J lost 3, with 13 bases in between. This CDR3 has 16 amino acids. The CDR3 sequence: CASSEQGGGSNEKLFF. The DNA of the CDR3 is TGTGCCAGCAGTGAACAGGGCGGGGGATCTAATGAAAAACTGTTTTTT.

V is TRBV6-5 and J is TRBJ1-2; the D gene is possibly TRBD1 (5 bases). Trimming cost V 3 bases and J 6 bases, with 11 bases left between them. Germline lookup yields CDR1 MNHEY and CDR2 SVGAGI. This CDR3 has 13 residues. CDR3 amino acids: CASSYGRADGYTF. CDR3 bases: TGTGCCAGCAGTTATGGCAGGGCTGATGGCTACACCTTC.

Within the sample, this clone is medium-sized. J is TRBJ2-7 and V is TRBV27; 10 bases align to TRBD1. This CDR3 is 17 amino acids long. V gave up 6 bases and J gave up 3 bases; unmatched junction bases: 14. CDR1 MNHEY and CDR2 SMNVEV come from the germline V gene (reference sequence). CDR3 sequence reads: CASSQKGTGVRDYEQYF. The CDR3, as DNA: TGTGCCAGCAGCCAAAAGGGGACAGGGGTTCGGGACTACGAGCAGTACTTC.

The rearrangement uses TRBV11-2 and TRBJ2-5, with 9 bases lining up with TRBD2. The CDR3 runs to 16 residues. After removal of 1 base from V and 2 bases from J, the junction contained 5 bases not matched to a gene. Germline V lookup: CDR1 SGHAT, CDR2 FQNNGV. CDR3 sequence: CASSLGLAGLQETQYF. For the CDR3, the DNA is TGTGCCAGCAGCTTAGGGCTAGCGGGGTTACAAGAGACCCAGTACTTC.

The genes are TRBV30 and TRBJ2-5; a weak D match, TRBD1 (6 bases). CDR1 GTSNPN and CDR2 SVGIG come from the germline V gene (reference sequence). This CDR3 spans 13 amino acids. V lost 0 bases and J lost 4, with 9 bases in between. For the CDR3, the DNA is TGTGCCTGGAGTGTACTGGGGGCAGAGACCCAGTACTTC. Protein sequence: CAWSVLGAETQYF.

The V and J genes are TRBV11-2 and TRBJ2-5, with D possibly TRBD1 on 5 matching bases. Trimming removed 1 base at V and 3 bases at J, with 21 bases between. Germline CDR1 and CDR2: SGHAT and FQNNGV. The CDR3 contains 18 residues. The CDR3 DNA reads as TGTGCCAGCAGCTTAGGGTCGTTGGGGCGTCGGAAAAAAGAGACCCAGTACTTC. It codes for CASSLGSLGRRKKETQYF. Full variable domain (missing parts from reference TRBV11-2 and TRBJ2-5): EAGVAQSPRYKIIEKRQSVAFWCNPISGHATLYWYQQILGQGPKLLIQFQNNGVVDDSQLPKDRFSAERLKGVDSTLKIQPAKLEDSAVYLCASSLGSLGRRKKETQYFGPGTRLLVL.

V usage is TRBV19 and J usage is TRBJ1-1; perhaps TRBD1 as D (5 bases). The V and J ends lost 6 bases and 0 bases respectively, with 14 bases between them. From germline, CDR1 is LNHDA and CDR2 SQIVND (reference sequence). The CDR3 contains 15 residues. The CDR3 is CASSPLEGLNTEAFF. DNA for the CDR3: TGTGCCAGTAGCCCCCTGGAGGGGTTGAACACTGAAGCTTTCTTT.

There are a few counts of this clone. CDR3 protein: CASQGGAGLYEQYF. In nucleotides, the CDR3 is TGCGCCAGCCAGGGGGGGGCAGGGCTGTACGAGCAGTACTTC. V gene TRBV4-1 combines with J gene TRBJ2-7; either TRBD1 or TRBD2 may fit D (7 bases each). The CDR3 has 14 amino acids. The V and J ends lost 8 bases and 4 bases respectively, with 18 bases between them. CDR1 and CDR2 (germline): MGHRA, YSYEKL.

The chain couples TRBV6-1 to TRBJ2-7, with D possibly called TRBD1 or TRBD2 (5 bases each). V was shortened by 2 bases and J by 1 base, with 12 bases between the two germline ends. This CDR3 comprises 15 residues. The germline V gene encodes CDR1 MNHNS and CDR2 SASEGT. Written as DNA, the CDR3 is TGTGCCAGCAGTGAACACGGGGCGCAGTCCTACGAGCAGTACTTC. Translation gives CASSEHGAQSYEQYF.

V gene TRBV5-1 combines with J gene TRBJ1-3; D unresolved. The ends were cut back, 1 base at V and 1 base at J, with 9 bases in the middle. There are 15 residues in the CDR3. Germline loops: CDR1 SGHRS, CDR2 YFSETQ. The CDR3 reads CASSLQASSGNTIYF. The CDR3 bases are TGCGCCAGCAGCTTGCAGGCTTCTTCTGGAAACACCATATATTTT.

The chain uses TRBV6-5 and TRBJ1-5; D remains ambiguous. There are 16 residues in the CDR3. The germline gives CDR1 MNHEY, CDR2 SVGAGI. Trimming cost V 0 bases and J 5 bases, with 14 bases left between them. The CDR3 region is CASSYSSGGGHQPQHF. CDR3 nucleotides: TGTGCCAGCAGTTACTCGAGTGGTGGAGGGCATCAGCCCCAGCATTTT.